This record covers a single T cell receptor (beta chain). No antigen is known for it. The sample belongs to a study of blood T cells in healthy people across ages. Study results and caveats: Those diversity estimates obtained from one million T cells were thought to be underestimates. Naive T cell percentage showed a strong correlation with TCR beta diversity. It was not possible, with unsorted PBMCs, to conclusively compare naive and antigen-experienced cells.

V was clipped by 7 bases and J by 2 bases, with 20 bases between them. CDR1 SQVTM and CDR2 ANQGSEA come from the germline V gene. CDR3 length equals 15 residues. The authors ran a second PCR of 7 to 11 cycles using a sample-barcoded 5' primer and a J-beta primer mix. Every sample gave at least 3 million paired-end reads containing CDR3. In TCRdb, the 5' RACE reads were re-called with MiXCR into one record per CDR3 protein. The table has about 800,000 distinct CDR3 sequences, roughly 60% seen once; the top ten hold 20% to 25%. Material for sequencing was blood. This sequence joins TRBV29-1 and TRBJ2-5; tentative D call: TRBD2 (6 bases). This TCR was recovered from a man in his thirties or forties in good health. This chain's CDR3 is CSGTARVAAQETQYF. The DNA of the CDR3 is TGCAGCGGCACCGCAAGGGTAGCGGCGCAAGAGACCCAGTACTTC. The complete variable domain, with remaining parts taken from reference TRBV29-1 and TRBJ2-5, reads SAVISQKPSRDICQRGTSLTIQCQVDSQVTMMFWYRQQPGQSLTLIATANQGSEATYESGFVIDKFPISRPNLTFSTLTVSNMSPEDSSIYLCSGTARVAAQETQYFGPGTRLLVL.